This T cell receptor beta chain was observed in a study of blood T cell repertoires in COVID-19. Study overall: Researchers got acute and convalescent COVID-19 samples from the United States, Italy and Spain.

The CDR3 covers 14 residues. Trimming cost V 1 base and J 8 bases; bases outside gene matches: 5. CDR1 and CDR2 from the germline V gene are SGHRS and YFSETQ. Original handling: Scientists estimated how many nucleated cells there were by amplifying reference gene primers. The protocol was immunoSEQ multiplex PCR, while the TCRdb copy is restricted to in-frame clones and leaves out a portion. That table gives V, J and clone size, and the DNA gave D and trimming. The data show 95,000 to 100,000 clones, with about 87% seen just once and around 4.3% held by the top ten. Patients in Seattle were enrolled during active infection, then followed longitudinally.

The rearrangement links TRBV5-1 to TRBJ2-2; TRBD1 matches at 7 bases. The sequenced material came from peripheral blood. This receptor was taken from a human donor with COVID-19, enrolled during active disease. The donor label of this sample is uncertain. CDR3 region: CASSLTGESGELFF. The CDR3 bases are TGCGCCAGCAGCTTGACAGGGGAGTCGGGGGAGCTGTTTTTT.